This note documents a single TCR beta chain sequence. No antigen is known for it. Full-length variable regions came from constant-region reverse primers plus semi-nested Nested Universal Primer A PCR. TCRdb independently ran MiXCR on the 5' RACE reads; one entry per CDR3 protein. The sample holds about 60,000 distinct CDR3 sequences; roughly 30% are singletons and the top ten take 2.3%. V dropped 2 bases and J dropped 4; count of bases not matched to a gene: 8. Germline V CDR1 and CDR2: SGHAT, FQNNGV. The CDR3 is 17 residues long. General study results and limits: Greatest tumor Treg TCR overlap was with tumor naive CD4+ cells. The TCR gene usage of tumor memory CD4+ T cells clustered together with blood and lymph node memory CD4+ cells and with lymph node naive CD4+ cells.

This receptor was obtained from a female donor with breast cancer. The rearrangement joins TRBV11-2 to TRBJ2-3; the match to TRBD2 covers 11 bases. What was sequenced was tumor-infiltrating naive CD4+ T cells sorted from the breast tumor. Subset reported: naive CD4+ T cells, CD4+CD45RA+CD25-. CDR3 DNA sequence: TGTGCCAGCAGCTTAACCCCCCTAGCGGGAGGATCAGATACGCAGTATTTT. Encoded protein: CASSLTPLAGGSDTQYF.